This TCR beta chain was observed in a study of OX40 agonist ivuxolimab in advanced cancers. The table came from immunoSEQ multiplex PCR; TCRdb's copy has only in-frame clones and leaves some out. The sample shows tens of thousands of clones, around 90% of them seen only once. The CDR3 is 13 residues long. V gave up 5 bases and J gave up 11 bases; unmatched junction bases: 10. Germline V lookup: CDR1 MNHNY, CDR2 SVGAGI (reference sequence). V usage is TRBV6-6 and J usage is TRBJ2-3; 7 bases line up with TRBD2. Material: CD4+ or CD8+ T cells sorted from blood, obtained in a trial of the OX40 agonist ivuxolimab. The clonotype was recovered from an adult with an advanced solid tumor such as melanoma, head and neck, liver or kidney cancer. CDR3 loop: CASSTGLLVGQYF. CDR3 coding DNA: TGTGCCAGCAGTACGGGACTACTCGTGGGGCAGTATTTT.